This T cell receptor (beta chain) was captured by sequencing in a study of cytotoxic CD8 clonotypes in ibrutinib-treated CLL. A 1 in 200,000 to 1 in 1 million T cell depth was the sequencing target. Measured with immunoSEQ multiplex PCR; TCRdb has only the in-frame clones, and not every one. The data show almost 250,000 clones, under 75% seen once. PBMCs that had been cryopreserved were the source of approximately 2 micrograms of genomic DNA for TCR beta libraries. Findings of the study overall: At baseline, clonality was higher than in age-matched healthy donors and correlated with CD8+ counts. Clonotypes that were public were uncommon, and they contracted or stayed stable on treatment.

Only a few counts were recorded for this clone. The antigen is undetermined. The germline V gene encodes CDR1 MNHEY and CDR2 SVGAGI. This CDR3 is 13 amino acids long. Trimming cost V 0 bases and J 6 bases, with 9 bases left between them. The chain links TRBV6-5 to TRBJ2-7; tentative D call: TRBD2 (5 bases). This clonotype was sampled from a human donor with chronic lymphocytic leukemia. The source material was PBMCs, sampled after 24 months of ibrutinib treatment. CDR3 protein: CASSYSLGGEQYF. In DNA, the CDR3 is TGTGCCAGCAGTTACTCCCTTGGAGGCGAGCAGTACTTC.